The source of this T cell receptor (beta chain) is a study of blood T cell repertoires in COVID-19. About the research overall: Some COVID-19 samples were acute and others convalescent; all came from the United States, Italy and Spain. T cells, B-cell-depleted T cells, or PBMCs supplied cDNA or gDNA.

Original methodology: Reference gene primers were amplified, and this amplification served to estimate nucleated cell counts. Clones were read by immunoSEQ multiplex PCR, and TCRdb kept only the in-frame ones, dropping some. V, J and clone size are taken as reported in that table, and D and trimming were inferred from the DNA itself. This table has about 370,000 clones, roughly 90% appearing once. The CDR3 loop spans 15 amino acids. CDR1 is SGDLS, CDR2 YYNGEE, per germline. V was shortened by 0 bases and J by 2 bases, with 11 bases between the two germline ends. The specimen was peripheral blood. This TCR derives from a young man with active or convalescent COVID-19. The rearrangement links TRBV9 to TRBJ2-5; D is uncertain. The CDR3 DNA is TGTGCCAGCAGCGTAGTAGGTAGCTGGCAAGAGACCCAGTACTTC. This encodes CASSVVGSWQETQYF.